These 5 T cell receptor beta chains originate from one sample sequenced in a study of blood T cells in healthy people across ages. A second about 7 to 11 cycle PCR used barcoded and J-beta primers. MiXCR, run by TCRdb on the 5' RACE reads, gives a single entry per CDR3 protein. The data contain over 1.5 million distinct CDR3 sequences, around 50% of them singletons. Sequences were obtained from blood. These receptors all come from a middle-aged woman in good health.

The chain carries TRBV25-1 and TRBJ2-3, with unresolved D. The V and J ends lost 3 bases and 8 bases respectively, with 9 bases between them. The germline gives CDR1 MGHDK, CDR2 SYGVNS. CDR3 size: 12 residues. This CDR3 is CASSDYRFTQYF. The CDR3 nucleotides read TGTGCCAGCAGTGATTACAGATTTACGCAGTATTTT.

The chain recombines TRBV9 with TRBJ2-1; 12 bases map to TRBD2. The junction had 5 bases not matched to a gene; V was cut back by 0 bases and J by 7 bases. Germline V gene sequence: CDR1 SGDLS, CDR2 YYNGEE. The CDR3 contains 16 residues. CDR3 residues: CASSVDPGLAGNEQFF. The CDR3 DNA reads TGTGCCAGCAGCGTAGACCCGGGACTAGCGGGTAATGAGCAGTTCTTC.

This clonotype was detected only a few times. This chain connects TRBV29-1 to TRBJ2-7; D not resolved. V was clipped by 3 bases and J by 0 bases, with 9 bases between them. The germline V gene encodes CDR1 SQVTM and CDR2 ANQGSEA. The CDR3 covers 13 residues. In nucleotides, the CDR3 is TGCAGCGTTGAGTGGGCCAGCTCCTACGAGCAGTACTTC. Translated: CSVEWASSYEQYF.

V is TRBV11-2 and J is TRBJ1-1; D gene uncertain. Germline V gene sequence: CDR1 SGHAT, CDR2 FQNNGV. V gave up 6 bases and J gave up 8 bases, with 13 bases separating them. This CDR3 region has 12 residues. CDR3 loop: CASRLSNREAFF. CDR3 DNA: TGTGCCAGCAGACTTAGTAACCGGGAAGCTTTCTTT.

As to this clonotype: A much larger clone lies a single base off, so this may be a read error. The chain is built from TRBV4-3 and TRBJ2-1; 11 positions match TRBD1. The CDR3 contains 16 residues. V lost 1 base to trimming and J lost 8 bases; unmatched junction nucleotides: 7. CDR1 and CDR2 from the germline V gene are LGHNA and YSLEER. CDR3 sequence (DNA): TGCGCCAGCAGCCAAGGACTGGGACAGGGGGAAGATGAGCAGTTCTTC. It yields the protein CASSQGLGQGEDEQFF.